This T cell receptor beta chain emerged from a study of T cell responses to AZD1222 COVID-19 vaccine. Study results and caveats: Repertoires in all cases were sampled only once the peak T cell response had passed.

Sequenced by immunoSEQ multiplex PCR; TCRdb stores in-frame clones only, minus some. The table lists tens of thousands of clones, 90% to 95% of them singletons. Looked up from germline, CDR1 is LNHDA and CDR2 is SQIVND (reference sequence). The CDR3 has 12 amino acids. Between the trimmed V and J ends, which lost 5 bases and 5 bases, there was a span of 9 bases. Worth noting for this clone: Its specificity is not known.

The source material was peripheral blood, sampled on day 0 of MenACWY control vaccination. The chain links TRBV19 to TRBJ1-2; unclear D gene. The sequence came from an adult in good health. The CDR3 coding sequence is TGTGCCAGTAGTGGAATGGGGTATGGCTACACCTTC. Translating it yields CASSGMGYGYTF.